Described below is a single T cell receptor (beta chain) sequence and its context. What it binds is unknown. The sample originates from a study of vaccination and CD4 T cells after COVID-19. Across the whole study: Participants were given two doses of BNT162b2 or mRNA-1273 vaccine. Treatment of control cultures consisted of a CEFX pool, an HIV-1 Nef pool, or no peptide.

Sequencing of the DNA from cultured CD4+ T cells was carried out with the Oncomine TCR Beta short-read assay. TCRdb analysed the PCR reads with MiXCR anew, one entry per CDR3 protein. The sample has around 15,000 distinct CDR3 sequences, roughly 75% seen once. Treatment described: roughly 10-day PBMC culture with coronavirus spike peptide pools or control peptides (ViraFEST assay). Vaccination was preceded and followed by negative nucleocapsid antibodies in healthy vaccine recipients, showing no prior SARS-CoV-2 infection. This CDR3 comprises 15 residues. The germline gives CDR1 SNHLY, CDR2 FYNNEI. The ends were cut back, 6 bases at V and 4 bases at J, with 17 bases in the middle.

The source material was CD4+ T cells from blood, cultured in vitro, sampled after SARS-CoV-2 vaccination. The source of this sequence is a human donor who received a COVID-19 vaccine. V is TRBV2 and J is TRBJ2-3, with D possibly being TRBD2 (7 bases). The CDR3 region is CASSGGGGRADTQYF. The CDR3 region has the DNA TGTGCCAGCAGCGGTGGGGGGGGGCGCGCAGATACGCAGTATTTT. The full variable domain, in which reference TRBV2 and TRBJ2-3 provide the parts outside the CDR3, is EPEVTQTPSHQVTQMGQEVILRCVPISNHLYFYWYRQILGQKVEFLVSFYNNEISEKSEIFDDQFSVERPDGSNFTLKIRSTKLEDSAMYFCASSGGGGRADTQYFGPGTRLTVL.